Ten or more counts support the clone carrying this TCR beta chain. This specimen comes from a study of T-cell reconstitution after alpha-beta-depleted transplantation in children. Unique molecular identifiers were built into the TCRbeta library. TCRdb processed the PCR reads anew with MiXCR; each CDR3 protein has one entry. In the table there are fewer than 120,000 distinct CDR3 sequences, approximately 10% of which are singletons. The CDR3 length is 17 residues. Germline-derived CDR1 and CDR2 are SGHTA and FQGNSA. Trimming took 2 bases from V and 0 from J, leaving 14 bases between them. The source was PBMCs from the stem cell graft donor, collected from the stem cell graft. This TCR was sampled from a human donor who donated a stem cell graft to a child with acute lymphoblastic leukemia. The chain employs TRBV7-2 and TRBJ2-4; D unclear. The CDR3 reads CASSLPGSHSAKNIQYF. The CDR3 nucleotides are TGTGCCAGCAGCTTACCGGGCTCGCATTCAGCCAAAAACATTCAGTACTTC. The complete variable domain, with remaining parts taken from reference TRBV7-2 and TRBJ2-4, reads GAGVSQSPSNKVTEKGKDVELRCDPISGHTALYWYRQSLGQGLEFLIYFQGNSAPDKSGLPSDRFSAERTGGSVSTLTIQRTQQEDSAVYLCASSLPGSHSAKNIQYFGAGTRLSVL.